This T cell receptor beta chain is from a study of control samples from healthy donors and cancer patients. Germline V gives CDR1 SGDLS, CDR2 YYNGEE. The CDR3 consists of 11 residues. V was shortened by 6 bases and J by 5 bases, with 8 bases between the two germline ends. TCRdb keeps only in-frame clones here, not all; method: immunoSEQ multiplex PCR. The profile covers 150,000 to 200,000 clones, with around 90% appearing a single time and approximately 1.4% taken by the ten largest. The receptor was derived from a woman aged 50 to 60 in good health. What was sequenced was blood. The chain links TRBV9 to TRBJ1-1; D is undetermined. CDR3 sequence: CASKGLTEAFF. Written as DNA, the CDR3 is TGTGCCAGCAAAGGTTTAACTGAAGCTTTCTTT. The whole variable domain, filled in from reference TRBV9 and TRBJ1-1, reads DSGVTQTPKHLITATGQRVTLRCSPRSGDLSVYWYQQSLDQGLQFLIQYYNGEERAKGNILERFSAQQFPDLHSELNLSSLELGDSALYFCASKGLTEAFFGQGTRLTVV.